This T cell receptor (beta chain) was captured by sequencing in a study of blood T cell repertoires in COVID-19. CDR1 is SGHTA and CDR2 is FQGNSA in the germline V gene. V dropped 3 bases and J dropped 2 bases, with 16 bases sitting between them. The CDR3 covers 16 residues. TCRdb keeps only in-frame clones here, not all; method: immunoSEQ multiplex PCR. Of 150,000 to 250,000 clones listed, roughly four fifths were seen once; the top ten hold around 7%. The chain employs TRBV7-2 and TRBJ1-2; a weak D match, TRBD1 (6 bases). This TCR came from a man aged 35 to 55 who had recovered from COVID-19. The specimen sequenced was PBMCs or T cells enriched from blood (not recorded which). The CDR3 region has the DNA TGTGCCAGCAGCTTTACCCCCACCGGACAGAACTATGGCTACACCTTC. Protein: CASSFTPTGQNYGYTF.